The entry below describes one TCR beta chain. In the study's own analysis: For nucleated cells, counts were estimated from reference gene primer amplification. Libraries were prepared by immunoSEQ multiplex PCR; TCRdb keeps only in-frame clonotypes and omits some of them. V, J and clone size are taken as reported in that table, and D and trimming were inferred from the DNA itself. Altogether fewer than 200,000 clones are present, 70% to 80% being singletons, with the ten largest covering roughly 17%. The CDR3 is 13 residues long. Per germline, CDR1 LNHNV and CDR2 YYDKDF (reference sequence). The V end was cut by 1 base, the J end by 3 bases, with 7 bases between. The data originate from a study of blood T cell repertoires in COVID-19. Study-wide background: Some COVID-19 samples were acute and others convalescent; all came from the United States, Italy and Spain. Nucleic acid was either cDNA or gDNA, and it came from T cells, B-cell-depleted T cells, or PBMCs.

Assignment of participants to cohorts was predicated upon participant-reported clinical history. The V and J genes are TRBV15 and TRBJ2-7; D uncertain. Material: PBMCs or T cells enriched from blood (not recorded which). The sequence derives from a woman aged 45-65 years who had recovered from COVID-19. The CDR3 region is CATSRAANYEQYF. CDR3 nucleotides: TGTGCCACCAGCAGAGCAGCGAACTACGAGCAGTACTTC.